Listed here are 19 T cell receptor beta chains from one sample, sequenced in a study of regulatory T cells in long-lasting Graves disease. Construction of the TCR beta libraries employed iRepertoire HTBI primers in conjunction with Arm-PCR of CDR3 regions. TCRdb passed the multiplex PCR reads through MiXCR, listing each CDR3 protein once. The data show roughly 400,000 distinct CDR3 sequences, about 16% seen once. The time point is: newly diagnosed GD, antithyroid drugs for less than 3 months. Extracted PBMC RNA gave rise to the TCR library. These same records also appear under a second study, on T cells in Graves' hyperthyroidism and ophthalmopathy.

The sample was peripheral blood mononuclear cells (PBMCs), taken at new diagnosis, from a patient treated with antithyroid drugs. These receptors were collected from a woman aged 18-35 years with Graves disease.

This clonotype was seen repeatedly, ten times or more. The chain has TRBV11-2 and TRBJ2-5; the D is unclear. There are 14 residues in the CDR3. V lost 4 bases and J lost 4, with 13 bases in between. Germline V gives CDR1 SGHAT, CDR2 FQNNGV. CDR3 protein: CASSYLTVSETQYF. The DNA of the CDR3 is TGTGCCAGCAGCTATCTGACGGTATCAGAGACCCAGTACTTC.

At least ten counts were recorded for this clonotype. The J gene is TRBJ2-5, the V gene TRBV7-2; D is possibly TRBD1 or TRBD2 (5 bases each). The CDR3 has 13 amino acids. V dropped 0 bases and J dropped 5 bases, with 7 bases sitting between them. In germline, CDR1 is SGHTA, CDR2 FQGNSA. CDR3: CASSLAGTETQYF. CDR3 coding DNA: TGTGCCAGCAGCTTAGCAGGGACCGAGACCCAGTACTTC.

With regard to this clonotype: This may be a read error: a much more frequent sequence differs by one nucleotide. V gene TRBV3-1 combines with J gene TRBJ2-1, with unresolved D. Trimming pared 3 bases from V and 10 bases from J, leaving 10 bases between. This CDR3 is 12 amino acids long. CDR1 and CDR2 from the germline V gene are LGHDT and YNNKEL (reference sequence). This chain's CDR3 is CASSHPGFEQFF. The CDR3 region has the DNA TGTGCCAGCAGCCACCCCGGCTTCGAGCAGTTCTTC.

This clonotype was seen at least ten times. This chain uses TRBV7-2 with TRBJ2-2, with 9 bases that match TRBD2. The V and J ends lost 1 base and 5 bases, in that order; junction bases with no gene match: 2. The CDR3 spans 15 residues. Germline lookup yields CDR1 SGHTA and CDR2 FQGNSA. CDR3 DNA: TGTGCCAGCAGCTTAGGAGCGGGAGGAACCGGGGAGCTGTTTTTT. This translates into CASSLGAGGTGELFF.

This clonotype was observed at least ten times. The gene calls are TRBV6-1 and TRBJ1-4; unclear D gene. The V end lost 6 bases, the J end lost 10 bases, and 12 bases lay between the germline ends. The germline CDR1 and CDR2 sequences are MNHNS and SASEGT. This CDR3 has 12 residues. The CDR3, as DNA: TGTGCCAGCAGGAAAACATTCGGAAAACTGTTTTTT. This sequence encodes CASRKTFGKLFF.

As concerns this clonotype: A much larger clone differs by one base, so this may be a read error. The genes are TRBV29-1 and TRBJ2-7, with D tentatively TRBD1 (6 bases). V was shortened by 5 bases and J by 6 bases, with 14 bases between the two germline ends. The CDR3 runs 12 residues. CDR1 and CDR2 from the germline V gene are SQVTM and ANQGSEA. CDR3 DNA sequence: TGCAGCGTTTCTGAGGGGGTGTGCGAGCAGTACTTC. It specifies CSVSEGVCEQYF.

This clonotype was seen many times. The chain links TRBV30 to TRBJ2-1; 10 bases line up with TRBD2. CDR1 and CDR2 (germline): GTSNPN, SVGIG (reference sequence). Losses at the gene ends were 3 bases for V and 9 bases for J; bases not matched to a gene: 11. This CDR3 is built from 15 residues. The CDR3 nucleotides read TGTGCCTGGAGCGGGCTAGCGGGAGAGGGGGGTGAGCAGTTCTTC. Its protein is CAWSGLAGEGGEQFF.

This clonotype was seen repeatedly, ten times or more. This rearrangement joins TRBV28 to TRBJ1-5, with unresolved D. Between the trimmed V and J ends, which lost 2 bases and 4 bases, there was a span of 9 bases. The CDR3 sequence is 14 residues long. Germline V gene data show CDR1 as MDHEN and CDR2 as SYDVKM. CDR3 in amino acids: CASSLNGNNQPQHF. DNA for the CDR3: TGTGCCAGCAGTTTAAATGGAAATAATCAGCCCCAGCATTTT.

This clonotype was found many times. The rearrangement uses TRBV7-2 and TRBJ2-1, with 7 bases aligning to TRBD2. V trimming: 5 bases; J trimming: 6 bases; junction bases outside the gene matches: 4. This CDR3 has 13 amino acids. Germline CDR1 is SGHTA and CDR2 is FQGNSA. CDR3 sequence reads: CASSRDYFNEQFF. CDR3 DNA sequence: TGTGCCAGCAGCAGGGACTACTTCAATGAGCAGTTCTTC.

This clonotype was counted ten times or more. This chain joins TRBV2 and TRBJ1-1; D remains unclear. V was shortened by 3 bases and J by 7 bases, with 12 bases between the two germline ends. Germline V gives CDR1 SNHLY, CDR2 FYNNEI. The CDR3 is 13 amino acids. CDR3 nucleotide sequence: TGTGCCAGCAGTGACATCAAAGGGCGTGAAGCTTTCTTT. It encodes CASSDIKGREAFF.

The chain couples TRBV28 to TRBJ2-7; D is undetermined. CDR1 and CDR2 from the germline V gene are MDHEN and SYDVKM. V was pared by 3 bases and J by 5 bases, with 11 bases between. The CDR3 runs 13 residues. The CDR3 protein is CASSFPWADEQYF. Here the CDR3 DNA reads TGTGCCAGCAGTTTTCCTTGGGCGGACGAGCAGTACTTC.

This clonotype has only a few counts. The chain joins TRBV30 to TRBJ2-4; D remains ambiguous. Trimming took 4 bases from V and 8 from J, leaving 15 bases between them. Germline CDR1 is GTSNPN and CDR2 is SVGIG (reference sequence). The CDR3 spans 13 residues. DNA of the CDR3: TGTGCCTGGAACCTCCTATATGCGGACATTCAGTACTTC. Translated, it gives CAWNLLYADIQYF. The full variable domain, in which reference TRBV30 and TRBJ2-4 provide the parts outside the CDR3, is SQTIHQWPATLVQPVGSPLSLECTVEGTSNPNLYWYRQAAGRGLQLLFYSVGIGQISSEVPQNLSASRPQDRQFILSSKKLLLSDSGFYLCAWNLLYADIQYFGAGTRLSVL.

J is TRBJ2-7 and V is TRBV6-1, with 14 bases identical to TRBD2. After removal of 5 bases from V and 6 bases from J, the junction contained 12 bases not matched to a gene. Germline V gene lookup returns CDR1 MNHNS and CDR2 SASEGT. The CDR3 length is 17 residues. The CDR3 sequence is CASSNSPPGLAGGEQYF. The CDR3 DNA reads TGTGCCAGCAGTAATTCCCCCCCCGGACTAGCGGGAGGCGAGCAGTACTTC.

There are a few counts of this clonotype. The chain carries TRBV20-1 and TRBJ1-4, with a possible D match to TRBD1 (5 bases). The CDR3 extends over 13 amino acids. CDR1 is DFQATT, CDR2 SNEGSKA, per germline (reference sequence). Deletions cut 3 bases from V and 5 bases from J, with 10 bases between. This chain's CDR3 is CSASGTANEKLFF. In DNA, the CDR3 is TGCAGTGCTAGCGGGACGGCAAATGAAAAACTGTTTTTT.

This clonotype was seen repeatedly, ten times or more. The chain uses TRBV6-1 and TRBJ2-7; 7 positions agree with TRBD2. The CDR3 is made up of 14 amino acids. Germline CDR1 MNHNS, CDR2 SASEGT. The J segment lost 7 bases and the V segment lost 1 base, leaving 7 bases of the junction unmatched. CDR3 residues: CASSEVGTTFEQYF. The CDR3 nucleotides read TGTGCCAGCAGTGAAGTTGGGACTACGTTTGAGCAGTACTTC.

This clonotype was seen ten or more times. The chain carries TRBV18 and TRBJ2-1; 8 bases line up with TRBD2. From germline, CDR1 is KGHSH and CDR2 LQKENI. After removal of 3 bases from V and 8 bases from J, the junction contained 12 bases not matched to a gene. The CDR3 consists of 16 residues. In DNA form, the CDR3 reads TGTGCCAGCTCACCCCCATGGGGACTAGGGACCCATGAGCAGTTCTTC. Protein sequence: CASSPPWGLGTHEQFF.

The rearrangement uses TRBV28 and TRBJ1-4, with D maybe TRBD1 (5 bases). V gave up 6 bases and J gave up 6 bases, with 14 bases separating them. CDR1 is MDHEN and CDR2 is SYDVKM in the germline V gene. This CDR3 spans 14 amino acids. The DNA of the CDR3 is TGTGCCAGCAGCCCAGGGTTCTCCGATGAAAAACTGTTTTTT. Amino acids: CASSPGFSDEKLFF.

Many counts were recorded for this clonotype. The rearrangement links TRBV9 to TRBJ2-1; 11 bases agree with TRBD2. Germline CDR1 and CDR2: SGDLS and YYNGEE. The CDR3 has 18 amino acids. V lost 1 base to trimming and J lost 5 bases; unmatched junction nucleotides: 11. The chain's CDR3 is CASSVPLAGGPDDNEQFF. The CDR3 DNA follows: TGTGCCAGCAGCGTACCTCTAGCGGGAGGACCGGATGACAATGAGCAGTTCTTC. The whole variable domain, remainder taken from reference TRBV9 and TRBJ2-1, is DSGVTQTPKHLITATGQRVTLRCSPRSGDLSVYWYQQSLDQGLQFLIQYYNGEERAKGNILERFSAQQFPDLHSELNLSSLELGDSALYFCASSVPLAGGPDDNEQFFGPGTRLTVL.

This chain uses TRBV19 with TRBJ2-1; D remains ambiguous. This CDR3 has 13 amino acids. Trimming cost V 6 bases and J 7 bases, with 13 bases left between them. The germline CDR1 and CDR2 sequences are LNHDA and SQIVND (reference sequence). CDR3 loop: CASSSPRGNEQFF. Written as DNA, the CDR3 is TGTGCCAGTAGCAGTCCCCGAGGTAATGAGCAGTTCTTC.